What follows is one T cell receptor (beta chain) and its context. The antigen is not known. Germline assignment: CDR1 MDHEN and CDR2 SYDVKM. This CDR3 comprises 17 residues. V dropped 5 bases and J dropped 2; count of bases not matched to a gene: 9. The data were taken from a study of T cell responses to AZD1222 COVID-19 vaccine. Regarding the study as a whole: Donors, mostly white British, included more females; clonal diversity was possibly underestimated. Of spike-specific TCRs, nearly half reportedly target regions left unmutated in variants.

Clones were sequenced by immunoSEQ multiplex PCR, and TCRdb holds only the in-frame ones, with some missing. The profile shows about 85,000 clones, about 90% of them singletons. The V call is TRBV28, the J call TRBJ1-6, with 7 bases lining up with TRBD1. This material consisted of peripheral blood, taken on day 0 of MenACWY control vaccination. The TCR originated in an adult in good health. CDR3 region: CASSPPTGSAYNSPLHF. CDR3 coding DNA: TGTGCCAGCAGTCCACCGACAGGGTCGGCCTATAATTCACCCCTCCACTTT.